One and the same sample provided the 12 T cell receptor beta chains below, sequenced in a study of T cell repertoires in cytomegalovirus infection. A single record per CDR3 protein comes from TCRdb applying MiXCR to the reads. The sample includes about 450,000 distinct CDR3 sequences, approximately 31% of them seen just once. The sequenced material came from PBMCs. Receptor source: a human donor in good health (CMV status not recorded). Some clones in this sample may be carry-over from other donors' samples.

The rearrangement joins TRBV19 to TRBJ2-1; the match to TRBD1 covers 9 bases. V was pared by 2 bases and J by 10 bases, with 9 bases of the junction left unmatched. CDR3 size: 15 residues. The germline V gene encodes CDR1 LNHDA and CDR2 SQIVND (reference sequence). The CDR3 is CASSIRDRVVGEQFF. DNA for the CDR3: TGTGCCAGTAGTATAAGGGACAGGGTAGTAGGCGAGCAGTTCTTC.

The chain is built from TRBV2 and TRBJ1-2, with D possibly being TRBD1 (5 bases). This CDR3 spans 14 amino acids. Trimming stripped 3 bases from V and 10 bases from J, with 18 bases between. Looked up from germline, CDR1 is SNHLY and CDR2 is FYNNEI. CDR3 region: CASSDEQDFRDYTF. As DNA, the CDR3 is TGTGCCAGCAGTGATGAACAGGACTTTCGTGACTACACCTTC. The full variable domain, rest sourced from reference TRBV2 and TRBJ1-2, is EPEVTQTPSHQVTQMGQEVILRCVPISNHLYFYWYRQILGQKVEFLVSFYNNEISEKSEIFDDQFSVERPDGSNFTLKIRSTKLEDSAMYFCASSDEQDFRDYTFGSGTRLTVV.

This rearrangement joins TRBV7-6 to TRBJ2-3; 10 nucleotides match TRBD2. The trim removed 5 bases at V and 2 bases at J, leaving 7 bases unmatched. The CDR3 runs to 16 residues. CDR1 and CDR2 (germline): SGHVS, FNYEAQ. CDR3 sequence: CASSATSGVSTDTQYF. DNA for the CDR3: TGTGCCAGCAGCGCCACTAGCGGGGTCTCCACAGATACGCAGTATTTT.

This chain connects TRBV20-1 to TRBJ2-1; possible D gene TRBD1, 6 bases. Trimming left V 6 bases short and J 3 bases short, with 15 bases between. The CDR3 sequence is 14 residues long. CDR1 is DFQATT, CDR2 SNEGSKA, per germline (reference sequence). Here the CDR3 DNA reads TGCAGTGCATCCCCGGGACACCTCTACAATGAGCAGTTCTTC. This translates into CSASPGHLYNEQFF.

With respect to this clonotype: The conserved phenylalanine or tryptophan is not found at the CDR3 terminus, so this likely reflects a read error. The chain couples TRBV29-1 to TRBJ2-2; TRBD2 matches 10 bases. The ends lost 7 bases at V and 1 base at J; junction bases unmatched: 3. The CDR3 consists of 14 residues. The germline V gene encodes CDR1 SQVTM and CDR2 ANQGSEA. The CDR3 sequence: CSASGGLNTGELFL. CDR3 bases: TGCAGCGCTAGCGGGGGCTTGAACACCGGGGAGCTGTTTTTG.

This clonotype was counted a few times. This chain links TRBV27 with TRBJ2-7, with D possibly TRBD2 on 6 matching bases. Per the germline V gene, CDR1 is MNHEY and CDR2 is SMNVEV (reference sequence). Between the trimmed V and J ends, which lost 5 bases and 3 bases, there was a span of 17 bases. The CDR3 length is 15 residues. The CDR3, as DNA: TGTGCCAGCAGTCCCCGGCCGGGGGACCACTACGAGCAGTACTTC. It codes for CASSPRPGDHYEQYF.

This clonotype was recorded many times. This chain uses TRBV11-2 with TRBJ1-6; D is unclear. CDR3 size: 14 residues. CDR1 is SGHAT, CDR2 FQNNGV, per germline. V lost 1 base, J lost 9 bases, and 10 bases lay in between. CDR3 nucleotide sequence: TGTGCCAGCAGCTTAGCAAGTAAACTTTCACCCCTCCACTTT. It translates to CASSLASKLSPLHF.

The chain recombines TRBV3-1 with TRBJ2-1; 7 bases match TRBD2. Germline V gene data show CDR1 as LGHDT and CDR2 as YNNKEL (reference sequence). V gave up 6 bases and J gave up 0 bases; unmatched junction bases: 2. The CDR3 covers 14 residues. CDR3 in amino acids: CASSRLASYNEQFF. The CDR3 region has the DNA TGTGCCAGCAGTCGACTAGCCTCCTACAATGAGCAGTTCTTC.

This clonotype occurred a few times. V usage is TRBV10-3 and J usage is TRBJ2-1; weak D call: TRBD2 (7 bases). There are 14 residues in the CDR3. CDR1 ENHRY and CDR2 SYGVKD come from the germline V gene. The V end was cut by 7 bases, the J end by 1 base, with 11 bases between. The CDR3 nucleotides read TGTGCCATCATGAGGGGGGGATCCTACAATGAGCAGTTCTTC. Translating it yields CAIMRGGSYNEQFF.

This clonotype was observed a few times. The genes are TRBV27 and TRBJ1-1, with TRBD1 matching 9 bases. The V segment lost 5 bases and the J segment 1 base; nucleotides outside the gene matches: 5. The CDR3 has 15 amino acids. Germline V CDR1 and CDR2: MNHEY, SMNVEV (reference sequence). CDR3 sequence: CASSEQGAWNTEAFF. The CDR3 nucleotides read TGTGCCAGCAGTGAACAGGGGGCTTGGAACACTGAAGCTTTCTTT.

This clonotype has only a few counts. The V and J genes are TRBV9 and TRBJ1-6; D might be TRBD1 (6 bases). The CDR3 spans 15 residues. Germline V gene lookup returns CDR1 SGDLS and CDR2 YYNGEE. Between the trimmed V and J ends, which lost 0 bases and 8 bases, there was a span of 12 bases. DNA for the CDR3: TGTGCCAGCAGCGTAGCTACGGGGGCCTATTCACCCCTCCACTTT. Its protein product is CASSVATGAYSPLHF.

The gene calls are TRBV6-2 or TRBV6-3 and TRBJ2-1; no clear D. Germline V gene lookup returns CDR1 MNHEY and CDR2 SVGEGT. Between the trimmed V and J ends, which lost 7 bases and 3 bases, there was a span of 22 bases. This CDR3 has 17 residues. CDR3 residues: CASTQHSSAPIYNEQFF. The CDR3 nucleotides are TGTGCCAGCACCCAACACTCCTCGGCGCCAATCTACAATGAGCAGTTCTTC.